This TCR beta chain was obtained from a study of PD-1 blockade in classical Hodgkin lymphoma. Study-wide points: With CD4+ cells, TCR diversity rose significantly by C4D1, but not with CD8+ cells. Partial responders and progressors had significantly lower baseline TCR diversity. Newly diagnosed patients were reported to exhibit reduced baseline TCR diversity relative to healthy donors.

For this clone: Its antigen is not identified.

Time point meaning: cycle 4 day 1 (C4D1), after 5 to 7 weeks of nivolumab. Autologous stem cell transplantation was followed by relapse in every patient, and brentuximab vedotin exposure varied. The repertoire was sequenced with immunoSEQ multiplex PCR; TCRdb's copy has only in-frame clones and lacks some. The profile shows about 47,000 clones, more than 75% of them singletons. This CDR3 is built from 21 residues. Trimming cost V 3 bases and J 1 base; bases outside gene matches: 15. The germline gives CDR1 SGHRS, CDR2 YFSETQ. The rearrangement joins TRBV5-1 to TRBJ2-3, with 15 bases matching TRBD2. This receptor was obtained from a human donor with classical Hodgkin lymphoma. Material: peripheral blood mononuclear cells (PBMCs), obtained before the fourth cycle of nivolumab. Here the CDR3 DNA reads TGCGCCAGCAGCTGGGACTTCACGGGACTAGCGGGGGGCGCGGGCACAGATACGCAGTATTTT. Its translation is CASSWDFTGLAGGAGTDTQYF.